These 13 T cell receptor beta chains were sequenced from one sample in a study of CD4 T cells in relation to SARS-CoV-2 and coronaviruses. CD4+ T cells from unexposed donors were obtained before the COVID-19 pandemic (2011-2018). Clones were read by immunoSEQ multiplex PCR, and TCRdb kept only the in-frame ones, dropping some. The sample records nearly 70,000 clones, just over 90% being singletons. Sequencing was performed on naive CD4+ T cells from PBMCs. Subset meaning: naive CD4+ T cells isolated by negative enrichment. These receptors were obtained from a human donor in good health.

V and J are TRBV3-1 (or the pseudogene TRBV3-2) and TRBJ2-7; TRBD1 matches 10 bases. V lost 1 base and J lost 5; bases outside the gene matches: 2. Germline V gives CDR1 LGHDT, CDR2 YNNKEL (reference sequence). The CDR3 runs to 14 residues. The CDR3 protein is CASSQGTGGDEQYF. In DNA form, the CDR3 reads TGTGCCAGCAGCCAAGGGACAGGGGGGGACGAGCAGTACTTC.

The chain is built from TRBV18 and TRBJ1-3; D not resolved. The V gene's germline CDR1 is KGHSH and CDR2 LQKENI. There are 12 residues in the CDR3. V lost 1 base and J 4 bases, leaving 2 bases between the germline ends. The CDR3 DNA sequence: TGTGCCAGCTCACCACAGGGAAACACCATATATTTT. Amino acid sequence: CASSPQGNTIYF. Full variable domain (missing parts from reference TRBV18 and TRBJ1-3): NAGVMQNPRHLVRRRGQEARLRCSPMKGHSHVYWYRQLPEEGLKFMVYLQKENIIDESGMPKERFSAEFPKEGPSILRIQQVVRGDSAAYFCASSPQGNTIYFGEGSWLTVV.

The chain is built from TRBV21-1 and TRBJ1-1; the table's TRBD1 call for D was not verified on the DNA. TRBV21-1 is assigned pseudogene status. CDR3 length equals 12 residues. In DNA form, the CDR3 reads TGTGCCTGCCTTGGCAGGGGAACTGAAGCTTTCTTT. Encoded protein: CACLGRGTEAFF.

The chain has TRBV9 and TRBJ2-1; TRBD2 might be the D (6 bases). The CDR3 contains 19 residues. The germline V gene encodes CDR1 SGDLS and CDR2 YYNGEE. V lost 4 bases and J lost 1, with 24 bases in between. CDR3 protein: CASSPPDRDSLGSYNEQFF. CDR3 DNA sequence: TGTGCCAGCAGCCCACCCGATCGGGACTCGCTGGGTTCCTACAATGAGCAGTTCTTC.

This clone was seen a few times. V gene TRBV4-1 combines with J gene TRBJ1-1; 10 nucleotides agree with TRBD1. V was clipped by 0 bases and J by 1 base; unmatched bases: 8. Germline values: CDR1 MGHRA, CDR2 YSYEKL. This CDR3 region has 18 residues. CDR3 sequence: CASSQDRHGTGENTEAFF. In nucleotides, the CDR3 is TGCGCCAGCAGCCAAGATCGTCATGGGACAGGGGAGAACACTGAAGCTTTCTTT.

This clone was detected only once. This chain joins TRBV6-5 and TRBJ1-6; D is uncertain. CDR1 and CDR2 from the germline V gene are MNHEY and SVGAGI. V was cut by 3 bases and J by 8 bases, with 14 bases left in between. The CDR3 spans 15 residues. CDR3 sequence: CASSYSGHIDSPLHF. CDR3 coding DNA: TGTGCCAGCAGTTATTCCGGGCATATCGATTCACCCCTCCACTTT.

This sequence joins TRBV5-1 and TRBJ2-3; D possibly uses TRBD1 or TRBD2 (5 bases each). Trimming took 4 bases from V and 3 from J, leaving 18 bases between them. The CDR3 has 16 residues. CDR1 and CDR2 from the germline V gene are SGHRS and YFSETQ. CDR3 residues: CASSGTGTSPTDTQYF. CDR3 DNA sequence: TGCGCCAGCAGCGGAACCGGGACCAGCCCTACAGATACGCAGTATTTT.

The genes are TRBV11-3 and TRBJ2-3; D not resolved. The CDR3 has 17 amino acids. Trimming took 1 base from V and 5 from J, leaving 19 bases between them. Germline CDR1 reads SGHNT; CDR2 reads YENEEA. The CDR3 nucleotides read TGTGCCAGCAGCTTAGGCTTACGGAAACGAGTAGAAGATACGCAGTATTTT. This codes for CASSLGLRKRVEDTQYF.

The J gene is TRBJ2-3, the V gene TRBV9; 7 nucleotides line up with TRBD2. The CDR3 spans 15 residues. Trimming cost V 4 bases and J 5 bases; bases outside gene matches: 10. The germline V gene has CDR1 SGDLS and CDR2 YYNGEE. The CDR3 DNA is TGTGCCAGCAGCTCCAGACCCACTAGCGAAGATACGCAGTATTTT. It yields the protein CASSSRPTSEDTQYF.

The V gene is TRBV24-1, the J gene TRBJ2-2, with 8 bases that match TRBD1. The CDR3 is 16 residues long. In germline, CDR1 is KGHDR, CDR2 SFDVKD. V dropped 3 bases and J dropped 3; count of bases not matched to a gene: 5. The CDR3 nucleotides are TGTGCCACCAGTGATCCCAGGGGGCTGGACACCGGGGAGCTGTTTTTT. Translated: CATSDPRGLDTGELFF.

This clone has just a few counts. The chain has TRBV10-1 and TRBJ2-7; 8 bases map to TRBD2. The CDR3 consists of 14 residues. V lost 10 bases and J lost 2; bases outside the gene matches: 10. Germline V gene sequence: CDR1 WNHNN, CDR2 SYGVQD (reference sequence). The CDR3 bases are TGCGCCACCCGGGGACGGGGGGGAACCTACGAGCAGTACTTC. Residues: CATRGRGGTYEQYF.

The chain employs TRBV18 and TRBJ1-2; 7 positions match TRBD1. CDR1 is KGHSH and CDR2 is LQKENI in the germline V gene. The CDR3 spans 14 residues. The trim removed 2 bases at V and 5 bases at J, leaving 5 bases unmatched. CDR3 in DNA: TGTGCCAGCTCACCAGGGACAGAGGGATATGGCTACACCTTC. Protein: CASSPGTEGYGYTF.

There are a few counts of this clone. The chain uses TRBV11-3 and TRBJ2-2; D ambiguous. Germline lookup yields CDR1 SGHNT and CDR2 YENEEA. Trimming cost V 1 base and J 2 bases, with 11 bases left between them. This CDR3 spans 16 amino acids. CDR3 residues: CASSLGGTENTGELFF. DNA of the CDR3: TGTGCCAGCAGCTTAGGCGGTACGGAAAACACCGGGGAGCTGTTTTTT.